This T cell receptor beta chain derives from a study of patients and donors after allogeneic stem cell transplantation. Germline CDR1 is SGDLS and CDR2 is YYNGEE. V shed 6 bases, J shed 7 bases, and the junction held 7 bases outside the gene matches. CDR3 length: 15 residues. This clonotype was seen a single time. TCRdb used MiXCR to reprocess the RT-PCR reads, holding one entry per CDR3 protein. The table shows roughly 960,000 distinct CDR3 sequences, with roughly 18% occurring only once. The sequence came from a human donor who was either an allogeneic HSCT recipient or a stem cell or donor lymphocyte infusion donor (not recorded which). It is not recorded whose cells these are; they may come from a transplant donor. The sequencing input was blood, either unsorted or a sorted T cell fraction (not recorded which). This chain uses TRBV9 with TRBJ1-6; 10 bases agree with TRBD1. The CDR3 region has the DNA TGTGCCAGCACCTTAGCGGGACAGGGGAATTCACCCCTCCACTTT. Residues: CASTLAGQGNSPLHF. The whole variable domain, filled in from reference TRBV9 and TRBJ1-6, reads DSGVTQTPKHLITATGQRVTLRCSPRSGDLSVYWYQQSLDQGLQFLIQYYNGEERAKGNILERFSAQQFPDLHSELNLSSLELGDSALYFCASTLAGQGNSPLHFGNGTRLTVT.